This T cell receptor beta chain was sequenced in a study of beta chain features in type 1 diabetes. Expressed TCRB transcripts were sequenced because the isolated RNA had all been reverse transcribed beforehand. It was found that naive, central memory and regulatory T cell samples averaged about 3.57 million reads. Clones were read by immunoSEQ multiplex PCR, and TCRdb kept only the in-frame ones, dropping some. Among 400,000 to 550,000 clones listed, roughly 11% were seen once. About this clone itself: The antigen is undetermined.

The CDR3 contains 18 residues. V was clipped by 0 bases and J by 8 bases; unmatched bases: 17. Looked up from germline, CDR1 is SGDLS and CDR2 is YYNGEE. Overall study findings and caveats: Across all four CD4+ subsets, people with type 1 diabetes showed modestly shorter TCRB CDR3s. Unsettled here was the matter of whether HLA type influences TCRB rearrangement.

Input material: naive CD4+ T cells from blood. The chain couples TRBV9 to TRBJ2-1; 7 bases are shared with TRBD2. The receptor was derived from a woman under 30 in good health. The CDR3 is CASSVASGRAIDGHEQFF. The CDR3 DNA sequence: TGTGCCAGCAGCGTAGCTAGTGGGAGGGCCATCGATGGTCATGAGCAGTTCTTC.